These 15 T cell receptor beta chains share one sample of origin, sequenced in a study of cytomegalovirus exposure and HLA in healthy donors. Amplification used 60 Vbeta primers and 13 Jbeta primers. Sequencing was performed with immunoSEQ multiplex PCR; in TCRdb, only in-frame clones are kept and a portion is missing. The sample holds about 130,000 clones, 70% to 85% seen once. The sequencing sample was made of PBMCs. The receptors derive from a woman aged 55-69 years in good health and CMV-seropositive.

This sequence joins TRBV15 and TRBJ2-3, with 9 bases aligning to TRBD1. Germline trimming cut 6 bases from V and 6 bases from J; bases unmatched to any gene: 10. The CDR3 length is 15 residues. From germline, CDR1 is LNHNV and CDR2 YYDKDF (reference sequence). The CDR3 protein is CATSRDRAESDTQYF. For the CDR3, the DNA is TGTGCCACCAGTAGGGACAGGGCGGAATCTGATACGCAGTATTTT.

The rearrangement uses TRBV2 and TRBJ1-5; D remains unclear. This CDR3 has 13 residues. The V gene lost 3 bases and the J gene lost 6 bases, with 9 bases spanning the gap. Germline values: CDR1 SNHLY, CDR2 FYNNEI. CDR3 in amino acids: CASSERERQPQHF. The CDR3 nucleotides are TGTGCCAGCAGTGAGAGGGAGCGTCAGCCCCAGCATTTT. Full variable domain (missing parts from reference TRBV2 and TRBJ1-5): EPEVTQTPSHQVTQMGQEVILRCVPISNHLYFYWYRQILGQKVEFLVSFYNNEISEKSEIFDDQFSVERPDGSNFTLKIRSTKLEDSAMYFCASSERERQPQHFGDGTRLSIL.

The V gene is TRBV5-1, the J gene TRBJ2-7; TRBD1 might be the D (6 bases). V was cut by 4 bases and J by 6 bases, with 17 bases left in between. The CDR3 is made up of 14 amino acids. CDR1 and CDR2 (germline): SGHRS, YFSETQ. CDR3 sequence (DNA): TGCGCCAGCAGCCTCGCGACAGGCCTGGGCGAGCAGTACTTC. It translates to CASSLATGLGEQYF.

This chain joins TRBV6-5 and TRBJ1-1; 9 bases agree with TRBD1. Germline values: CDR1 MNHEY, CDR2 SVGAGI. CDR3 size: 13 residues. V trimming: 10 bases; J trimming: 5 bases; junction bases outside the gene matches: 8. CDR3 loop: CATGTGRGTEAFF. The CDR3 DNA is TGTGCCACCGGGACAGGGAGGGGGACTGAAGCTTTCTTT.

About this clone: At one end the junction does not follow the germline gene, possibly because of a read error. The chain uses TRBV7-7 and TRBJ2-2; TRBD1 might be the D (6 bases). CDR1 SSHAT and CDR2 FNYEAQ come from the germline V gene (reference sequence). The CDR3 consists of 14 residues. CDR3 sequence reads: CASSSQGATGELFF. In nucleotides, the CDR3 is TGTGCTAGCAGCTCACAGGGAGCCACCGGGGAGCTGTTTTTT.

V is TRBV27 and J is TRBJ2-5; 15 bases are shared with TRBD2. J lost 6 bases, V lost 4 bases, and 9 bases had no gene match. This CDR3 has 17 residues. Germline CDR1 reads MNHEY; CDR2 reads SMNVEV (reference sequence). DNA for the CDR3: TGTGCCAGCAGTTCGGGACTAGCGGGGGGTTGGGAAAAGACCCAGTACTTC. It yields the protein CASSSGLAGGWEKTQYF.

The CDR3 loop reads CASSQIVAGGRVGELFF. DNA for the CDR3: TGTGCCAGCAGCCAAATAGTAGCGGGGGGGCGGGTCGGGGAGCTGTTTTTT. This chain joins TRBV4-2 and TRBJ2-2; 11 nucleotides line up with TRBD2. The germline V gene encodes CDR1 LGHNA and CDR2 YNFKEQ. V lost 2 bases to trimming and J lost 7 bases; unmatched junction nucleotides: 9. The CDR3 totals 17 residues.

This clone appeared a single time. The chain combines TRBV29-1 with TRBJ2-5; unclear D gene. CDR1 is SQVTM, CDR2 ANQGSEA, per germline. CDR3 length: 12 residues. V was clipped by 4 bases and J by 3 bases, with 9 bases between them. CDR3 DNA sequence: TGCAGCGTTGTGGGCGCAGAAGAGACCCAGTACTTC. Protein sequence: CSVVGAEETQYF.

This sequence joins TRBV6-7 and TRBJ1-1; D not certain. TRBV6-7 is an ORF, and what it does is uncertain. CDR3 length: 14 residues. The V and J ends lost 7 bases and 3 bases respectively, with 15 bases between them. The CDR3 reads CASTSRRTDTEAFF. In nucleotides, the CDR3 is TGTGCCAGCACCTCCCGGAGGACGGACACTGAAGCTTTCTTT.

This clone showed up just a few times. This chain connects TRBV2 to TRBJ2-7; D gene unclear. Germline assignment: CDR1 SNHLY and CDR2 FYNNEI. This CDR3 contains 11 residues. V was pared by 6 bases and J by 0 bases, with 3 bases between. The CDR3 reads CASRSSYEQYF. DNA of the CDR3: TGTGCCAGCAGGAGCTCCTACGAGCAGTACTTC.

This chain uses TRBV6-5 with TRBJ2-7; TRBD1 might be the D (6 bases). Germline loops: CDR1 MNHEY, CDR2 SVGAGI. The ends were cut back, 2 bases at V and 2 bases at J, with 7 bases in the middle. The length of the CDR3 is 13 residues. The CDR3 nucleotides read TGTGCCAGCAGTTACGGACAGCCCTACGAGCAGTACTTC. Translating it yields CASSYGQPYEQYF.

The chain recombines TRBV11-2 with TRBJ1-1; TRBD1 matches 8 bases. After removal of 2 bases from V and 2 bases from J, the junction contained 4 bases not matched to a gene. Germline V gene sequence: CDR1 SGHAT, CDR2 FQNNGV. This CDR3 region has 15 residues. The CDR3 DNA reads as TGTGCCAGCAGCTTAAGGGCAGGGGGCAACACTGAAGCTTTCTTT. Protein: CASSLRAGGNTEAFF.

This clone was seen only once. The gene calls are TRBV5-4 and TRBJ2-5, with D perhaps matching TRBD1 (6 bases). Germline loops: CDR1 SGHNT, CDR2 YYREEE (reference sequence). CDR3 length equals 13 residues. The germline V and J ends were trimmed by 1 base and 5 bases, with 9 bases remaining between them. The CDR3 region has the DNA TGTGCCAGCAGCTTGAAGGGGGAGGAGACCCAGTACTTC. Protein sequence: CASSLKGEETQYF.

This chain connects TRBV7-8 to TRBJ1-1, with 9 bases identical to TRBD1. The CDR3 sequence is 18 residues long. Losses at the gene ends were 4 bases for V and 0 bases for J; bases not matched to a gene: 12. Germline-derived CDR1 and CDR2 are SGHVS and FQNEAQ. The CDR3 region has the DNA TGTGCCAGCAGCTCCCCGACAGGGGGGAATTTCATGAACACTGAAGCTTTCTTT. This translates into CASSSPTGGNFMNTEAFF.

CDR3 amino acids: CASSLTPAHTEAFF. The CDR3 region has the DNA TGTGCCAGCAGCTTAACTCCCGCGCACACTGAAGCTTTCTTT. The gene calls are TRBV7-3 and TRBJ1-1, with D uncertain. The germline CDR1 and CDR2 sequences are SGHTA and FQGTGA. V was trimmed by 0 bases and J by 3 bases, leaving 8 bases between them. The CDR3 has 14 amino acids.